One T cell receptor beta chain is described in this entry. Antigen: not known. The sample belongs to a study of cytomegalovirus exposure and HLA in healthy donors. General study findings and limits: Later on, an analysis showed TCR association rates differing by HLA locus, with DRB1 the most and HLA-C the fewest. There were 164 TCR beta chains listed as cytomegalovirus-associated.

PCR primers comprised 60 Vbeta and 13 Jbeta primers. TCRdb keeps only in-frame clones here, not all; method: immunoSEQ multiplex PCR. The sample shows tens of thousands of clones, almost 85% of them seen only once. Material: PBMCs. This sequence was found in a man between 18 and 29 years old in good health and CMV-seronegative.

CDR3 coding DNA: TGTGCCAGTAGTATGAACAGGGGCCACACTGAAGCTTTCTTT. It yields the protein CASSMNRGHTEAFF. V gene TRBV19 combines with J gene TRBJ1-1, with TRBD1 matching over 7 bases. Per germline, CDR1 LNHDA and CDR2 SQIVND (reference sequence). The CDR3 has 14 amino acids. The junction had 4 bases not matched to a gene; V was cut back by 3 bases and J by 3 bases.